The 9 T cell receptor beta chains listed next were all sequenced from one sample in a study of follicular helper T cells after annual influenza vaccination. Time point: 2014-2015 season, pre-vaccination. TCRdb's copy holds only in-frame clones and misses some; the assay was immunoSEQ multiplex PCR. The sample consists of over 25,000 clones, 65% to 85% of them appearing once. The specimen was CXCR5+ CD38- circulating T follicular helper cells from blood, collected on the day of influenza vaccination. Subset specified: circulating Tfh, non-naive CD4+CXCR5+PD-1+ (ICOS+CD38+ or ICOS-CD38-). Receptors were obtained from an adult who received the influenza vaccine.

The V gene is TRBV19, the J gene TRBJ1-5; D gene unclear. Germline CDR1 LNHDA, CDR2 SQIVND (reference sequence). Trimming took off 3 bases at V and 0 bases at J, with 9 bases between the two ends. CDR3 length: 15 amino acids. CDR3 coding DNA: TGTGCCAGTAGTATGAGAACTTTTAGCAATCAGCCCCAGCATTTT. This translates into CASSMRTFSNQPQHF.

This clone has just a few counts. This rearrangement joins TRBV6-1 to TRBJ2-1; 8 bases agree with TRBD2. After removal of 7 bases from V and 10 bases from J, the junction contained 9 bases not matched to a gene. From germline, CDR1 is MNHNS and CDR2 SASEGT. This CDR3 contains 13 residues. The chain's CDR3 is CASTPRGGGEQFF. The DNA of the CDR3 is TGTGCCAGCACCCCCCGGGGGGGCGGCGAGCAGTTCTTC.

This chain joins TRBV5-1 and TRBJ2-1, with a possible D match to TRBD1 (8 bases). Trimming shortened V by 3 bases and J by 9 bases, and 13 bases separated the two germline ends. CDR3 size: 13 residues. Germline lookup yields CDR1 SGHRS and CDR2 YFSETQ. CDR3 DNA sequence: TGCGCCAGCAGCTCGGACAGGGAGGGTGAGCAGTTCTTC. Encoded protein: CASSSDREGEQFF.

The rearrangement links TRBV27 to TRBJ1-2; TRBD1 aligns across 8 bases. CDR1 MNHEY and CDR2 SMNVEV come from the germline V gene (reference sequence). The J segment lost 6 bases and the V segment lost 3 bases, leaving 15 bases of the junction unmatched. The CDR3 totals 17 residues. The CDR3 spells CASSFSRDRSTTNGYTF. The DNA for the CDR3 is TGTGCCAGCAGTTTCTCCCGGGACAGGTCTACTACGAATGGCTACACCTTC.

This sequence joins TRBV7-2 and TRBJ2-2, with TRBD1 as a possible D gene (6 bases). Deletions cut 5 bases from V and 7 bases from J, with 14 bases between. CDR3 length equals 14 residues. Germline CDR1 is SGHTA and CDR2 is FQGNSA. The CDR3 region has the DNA TGTGCCAGCAGCACCCGACAGGATCTCGGGGAGCTGTTTTTT. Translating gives CASSTRQDLGELFF.

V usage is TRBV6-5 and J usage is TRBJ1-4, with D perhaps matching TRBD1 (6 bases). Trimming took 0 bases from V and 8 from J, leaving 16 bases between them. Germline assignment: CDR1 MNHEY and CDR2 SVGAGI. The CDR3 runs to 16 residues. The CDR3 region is CASSYSPFDRLEKLFF. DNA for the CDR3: TGTGCCAGCAGTTACTCCCCCTTTGACAGGCTGGAAAAACTGTTTTTT.

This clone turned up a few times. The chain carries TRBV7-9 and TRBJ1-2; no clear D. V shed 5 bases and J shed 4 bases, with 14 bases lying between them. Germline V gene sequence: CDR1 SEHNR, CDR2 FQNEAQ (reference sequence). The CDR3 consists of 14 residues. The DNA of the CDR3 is TGTGCCAGCAGCCCCCCGGGTCCCTCCTATGGCTACACCTTC. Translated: CASSPPGPSYGYTF.

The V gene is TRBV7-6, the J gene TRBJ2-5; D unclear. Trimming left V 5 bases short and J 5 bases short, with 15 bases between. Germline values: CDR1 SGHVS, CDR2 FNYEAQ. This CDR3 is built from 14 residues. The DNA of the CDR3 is TGTGCCAGCAGCCCTCGGATTACAGCCGAGACCCAGTACTTC. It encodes CASSPRITAETQYF.

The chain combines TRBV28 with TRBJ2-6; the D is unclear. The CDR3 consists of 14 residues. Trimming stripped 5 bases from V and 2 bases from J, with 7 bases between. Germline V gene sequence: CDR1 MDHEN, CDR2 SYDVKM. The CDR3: CASSTSTGANVLTF. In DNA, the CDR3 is TGTGCCAGCAGTACTTCAACTGGGGCCAACGTCCTGACTTTC.